This is a list of T cell receptor beta chains from one sample in a study of blood T cell repertoires in COVID-19. Libraries were prepared by immunoSEQ multiplex PCR; TCRdb keeps only in-frame clonotypes and omits some of them. The sample carries some 350,000 clones, approximately 91% recorded once. The source material was peripheral blood. The receptor source for this set is a woman aged 70 to 79 with COVID-19, enrolled during active disease. Both conserved end residues are part of each CDR3. The D gene is left open where the match is weak. Clone size is shown for a subset of rows, as once, few, many or a class of expanded clone.

j_call clone_size d_call v_call cdr3_aa cdr3_nt
TRBJ2-5 . TRBD1 TRBV18 CASSGTAQETQYF TGTGCCAGCTCGGGGACAGCTCAAGAGACCCAGTACTTC
TRBJ1-1 . . TRBV18 CASSPGGGNTEAFF TGTGCCAGCTCACCGGGAGGGGGGAACACTGAAGCTTTCTTT
TRBJ1-5 . . TRBV2 CASSPAQGNQPQHF TGTGCCAGCAGTCCAGCACAGGGAAATCAGCCCCAGCATTTT
TRBJ1-4 . . TRBV24-1 CATSGFGNEKLFF TGTGCCACCAGTGGGTTTGGCAATGAAAAACTGTTTTTT
TRBJ1-1 . . TRBV7-9 CASSPNILNTEAFF TGTGCCAGCAGCCCCAACATCTTGAACACTGAAGCTTTCTTT
TRBJ2-1 . . TRBV21-1 CASSKGIELAAYNEQFF TGTGCCAGCAGCAAAGGGATAGAGCTAGCTGCATACAATGAGCAGTTCTTC
TRBJ2-4 . . TRBV10-2 CASSEAAVKNIQYF TGCGCCAGCAGTGAGGCAGCGGTAAAAAACATTCAGTACTTC
TRBJ2-7 . TRBD2 TRBV11-2 CASKELGLEVNEQYF TGTGCCAGCAAGGAGCTAGGACTAGAGGTAAACGAGCAGTACTTC
TRBJ1-3 . TRBD1 TRBV3-1/TRBV3-2 CASSSTGGGDTIYF TGTGCCAGCAGCTCCACAGGGGGCGGGGACACCATATATTTT
TRBJ1-2 . TRBD1 TRBV10-2 CASSDREQYGYTF TGCGCCAGCTCAGACAGGGAGCAATATGGCTACACCTTC
TRBJ1-2 . . TRBV19 CASSIPQEANYGYTF TGTGCCAGTAGTATCCCCCAGGAAGCTAACTATGGCTACACCTTC
TRBJ2-1 once . TRBV27 CASSSPQRAHYNEQFF TGTGCCAGCAGTTCCCCCCAGCGGGCGCACTACAATGAGCAGTTCTTC
TRBJ2-1 . TRBD1 TRBV29-1 CSVDAGDRGYNEQFF TGCAGCGTTGATGCTGGGGACAGGGGCTACAATGAGCAGTTCTTC
TRBJ1-5 . . TRBV2 CASSEDRDNQPQHF TGTGCCAGCAGTGAAGACAGGGACAATCAGCCCCAGCATTTT
TRBJ1-4 once . TRBV30 CAWSLIDKYKLFF TGTGCCTGGAGTTTAATAGACAAGTACAAACTGTTTTTT
TRBJ1-2 once . TRBV2 CASGTQGRDGYTF TGTGCCAGCGGGACTCAGGGGAGGGATGGCTACACCTTC
TRBJ2-1 . . TRBV19 CASSPQGSATFNEQFF TGTGCCAGTAGCCCCCAGGGTTCGGCGACCTTCAATGAGCAGTTCTTC